This T cell receptor beta chain was obtained from a study of blood T cell repertoires in COVID-19. Background on the study: Sites in the United States, Italy and Spain provided acute and convalescent COVID-19 samples.

Per the germline V gene, CDR1 is SGHTA and CDR2 is FQGNSA. With 1 base clipped from V and 4 bases from J, the junction kept 3 bases outside the gene matches. The CDR3 runs to 14 residues. Libraries were prepared by immunoSEQ multiplex PCR; TCRdb keeps only in-frame clonotypes and omits some of them. The sample shows 45,000 to 65,000 clones, about 89% of them seen only once. The genes are TRBV7-2 and TRBJ2-5; 7 bases fit TRBD2. Sequences were obtained from peripheral blood. The receptor was isolated from a human donor in a cohort sampled during active COVID-19. In nucleotides, the CDR3 is TGTGCCAGCAGCTTAGGGGGGGGTGCAGAGACCCAGTACTTC. This sequence encodes CASSLGGGAETQYF.